Presented here are 14 T cell receptor beta chains from one specimen sequenced in a study of T cells after posttransplantation cyclophosphamide. The protocol was immunoSEQ multiplex PCR, while the TCRdb copy is restricted to in-frame clones and leaves out a portion. The sample comprises 12,000 or so clones, approximately 90% of which are singletons, and about 3.5% rests with the top ten. Treatment was busulfan-fludarabine conditioning, a marrow graft, and cyclophosphamide on days +3 and +4. The sequencing used PBMCs, collected after allogeneic stem cell transplant with posttransplant cyclophosphamide. Receptors were obtained from a female patient aged 30 to 40 who received an allogeneic stem cell transplant from an unrelated donor, was CMV-positive, and had no GVHD. Some of the T cells might come from the graft donor.

The chain couples TRBV2 to TRBJ2-5; TRBD2 agrees at 9 bases. CDR3 length: 15 amino acids. Germline CDR1 reads SNHLY; CDR2 reads FYNNEI. V lost 2 bases, J lost 6 bases, and 7 bases stayed unmatched. The CDR3 here is CASSERREGWKTQYF. As DNA, the CDR3 is TGTGCCAGCAGTGAAAGGCGGGAGGGATGGAAGACCCAGTACTTC.

This chain connects TRBV6-1 to TRBJ1-2; 9 bases align to TRBD1. From germline, CDR1 is MNHNS and CDR2 SASEGT. Losses at the gene ends were 10 bases for V and 8 bases for J; bases not matched to a gene: 17. This CDR3 is 15 amino acids long. The CDR3 sequence is CATFTGTGTGRGYTF. CDR3 coding DNA: TGTGCCACCTTTACCGGGACAGGGACCGGGAGGGGCTACACCTTC.

J is TRBJ2-7 and V is TRBV27, with 7 bases matching TRBD2. Germline V lookup: CDR1 MNHEY, CDR2 SMNVEV (reference sequence). The CDR3 spans 14 residues. The V and J ends lost 3 bases and 5 bases, in that order; junction bases with no gene match: 7. DNA for the CDR3: TGTGCCAGCAGTTTTGGGCGGGAGAGGAACGAGCAGTACTTC. Its translation: CASSFGRERNEQYF.

The count of this clone is one. This chain links TRBV6-5 with TRBJ2-7; a weak D match, TRBD1 (5 bases). In germline, CDR1 is MNHEY, CDR2 SVGAGI. Trimming took off 9 bases at V and 0 bases at J, with 9 bases between the two ends. The CDR3 sequence is 12 residues long. Written as DNA, the CDR3 is TGTGCCAGTAAAGGGGTCTCCTACGAGCAGTACTTC. This gives the protein CASKGVSYEQYF.

J is TRBJ1-2 and V is TRBV6-5; D remains ambiguous. Trimming cost V 6 bases and J 7 bases, with 18 bases left between them. The germline gives CDR1 MNHEY, CDR2 SVGAGI. There are 14 residues in the CDR3. CDR3 region: CASRPSGPGRGYTF. As DNA, the CDR3 is TGTGCCAGCAGGCCGAGTGGCCCGGGTCGTGGCTACACCTTC.

This chain connects TRBV13 to TRBJ2-7; weak D call: TRBD1 (6 bases). The CDR3 is made up of 18 amino acids. CDR1 and CDR2 from the germline V gene are PRHDT and FYEKMQ (reference sequence). V lost 5 bases and J lost 0, with 23 bases in between. The CDR3 is CASSQLSVRDKLSYEQYF. The CDR3 nucleotides are TGTGCCAGCAGCCAACTCTCTGTCCGGGACAAACTCTCCTACGAGCAGTACTTC.

The V and J genes are TRBV25-1 and TRBJ2-5, with 7 nucleotides matching TRBD2. The CDR3 contains 16 residues. Per the germline V gene, CDR1 is MGHDK and CDR2 is SYGVNS. Germline trimming cut 1 base from V and 3 bases from J; bases unmatched to any gene: 8. The CDR3 sequence is CASSELRGTIKETQYF. CDR3 DNA sequence: TGTGCCAGCAGTGAATTGCGGGGGACCATAAAAGAGACCCAGTACTTC.

This chain connects TRBV27 to TRBJ1-4; no reliable D call. This CDR3 is built from 13 residues. Germline assignment: CDR1 MNHEY and CDR2 SMNVEV (reference sequence). The V gene lost 6 bases and the J gene lost 7 bases, with 12 bases spanning the gap. CDR3 residues: CASRFSGGEKLFF. CDR3 sequence (DNA): TGTGCCAGCAGATTTAGTGGAGGTGAAAAACTGTTTTTT.

The chain carries TRBV5-5 and TRBJ2-5; D might be TRBD1 (5 bases). This CDR3 has 19 amino acids. Germline values: CDR1 SGHKS, CDR2 YYEKEE (reference sequence). Deletions cut 3 bases from V and 1 base from J, with 25 bases between. The CDR3 loop is CASSSPPLGVHWPQETQYF. CDR3 DNA sequence: TGTGCCAGCAGCTCACCCCCCTTAGGGGTCCACTGGCCCCAAGAGACCCAGTACTTC.

This clone occurred once. V usage is TRBV7-3 and J usage is TRBJ2-5, with a tentative D call TRBD1 (6 bases). Near its end, the DNA agrees better with TRBJ2-7, so the J call may be wrong. Germline assignment: CDR1 SGHTA and CDR2 FQGTGA. This CDR3 is built from 13 residues. The CDR3 is CASSNSGTLEQYF. As DNA, the CDR3 is TGTGCCAGCAGCAACTCCGGGACACTCGAGCAGTACTTC.

The chain uses TRBV7-2 and TRBJ1-1, with a weak D call TRBD1 (5 bases). This CDR3 is built from 17 residues. CDR1 is SGHTA and CDR2 is FQGNSA in the germline V gene. V lost 1 base, J lost 0 bases, and 15 bases lay in between. CDR3 in amino acids: CASSLDRTGGLNTEAFF. CDR3 DNA sequence: TGTGCCAGCAGCTTAGATCGGACGGGGGGACTGAACACTGAAGCTTTCTTT.

The V gene is TRBV2, the J gene TRBJ2-7; 8 bases are a match to TRBD1. CDR1 and CDR2 from the germline V gene are SNHLY and FYNNEI. Trimming removed 6 bases from V and 6 bases from J; junction bases left unmatched: 4. The CDR3 is 12 residues long. Here the CDR3 reads CASRDRAGEQYF. The CDR3 DNA is TGTGCCAGCAGGGACAGGGCAGGCGAGCAGTACTTC.

The chain joins TRBV27 to TRBJ1-1; 7 bases map to TRBD1. The CDR3 is 17 amino acids. Trimming took 3 bases from V and 0 from J; bases not matched to a gene: 10. Germline V CDR1 and CDR2: MNHEY, SMNVEV (reference sequence). The CDR3 region is CASSFSAPQGMNTEAFF. The CDR3 DNA reads TGTGCCAGCAGTTTTAGTGCACCACAGGGGATGAACACTGAAGCTTTCTTT.

The chain joins TRBV7-9 to TRBJ2-7; 7 bases align to TRBD1. J lost 6 bases, V lost 2 bases, and 10 bases had no gene match. The CDR3 sequence is 15 residues long. Per the germline V gene, CDR1 is SEHNR and CDR2 is FQNEAQ (reference sequence). The CDR3 is CASSLLGQGVREQYF. DNA for the CDR3: TGTGCCAGCAGCTTATTAGGTCAGGGGGTTCGCGAGCAGTACTTC.